This note documents a single T cell receptor (beta chain) sequence. The read ends 3 residues shy of where the CDR3 ends; the end is completed using the germline J gene. Germline V gene lookup returns CDR1 LGHNT and CDR2 FRNRAP. The CDR3 has 15 amino acids. V dropped 0 bases and J dropped 4 bases, with 12 bases sitting between them. These data originate in a study of T cells in women clearing cervical HPV infection. Method: immunoSEQ multiplex PCR; TCRdb's copy keeps in-frame clones and lacks some. Reported are 20,000 to 30,000 clones; the ten largest clones contain about 6%. The receptor was derived from a woman aged 18-69 years with a cervical HPV16 infection that either progressed to CIN3+ or cleared (not recorded which). The chain joins TRBV12-5 to TRBJ2-5; D might be TRBD1 (6 bases). The sequenced material came from blood buffy coat. The CDR3 DNA, read in part, is TGTGCTAGTGGTTTGGTACGGGGCAGGGGAGAGACC. Encoded protein: CASGLVRGRGET. The entire CDR3 is CASGLVRGRGETQYF.